This TCR beta chain appears in the sequencing data of a study of T cell responses to AZD1222 COVID-19 vaccine. Overall study results and limits: Vaccine-associated CD4 TCRs spanned spike, dominant at 160-218 and 743-854. White British people made up most donors, females outnumbered males, and clonal diversity was possibly underestimated. Spike-specific TCRs gained breadth and depth after people received two AZD1222 doses.

CDR1 MGHRA and CDR2 YSYEKL come from the germline V gene. The CDR3 covers 16 residues. V was clipped by 0 bases and J by 5 bases, with 11 bases between them. Produced via immunoSEQ multiplex PCR; TCRdb's table is partial and in-frame only. The table lists 150,000 to 200,000 clones, 93% of them singletons. A note on this clone: The antigen is unknown.

The input for sequencing was peripheral blood, taken on day 0 of AZD1222 vaccination. This clonotype originated in an adult in good health. V usage is TRBV4-1 and J usage is TRBJ1-6; perhaps TRBD1 as D (5 bases). CDR3 bases: TGCGCCAGCAGCCAAGATAAGGGGAGGAATAATTCACCCCTCCACTTT. Translating gives CASSQDKGRNNSPLHF.